This T cell receptor beta chain was identified during a study of shared clonotypes between healthy human individuals. Looking at the study overall: Those who served as donors were a couple of women and three men between the ages of 18 and 49.

A word on this clone: Its antigen is unknown.

Study-level points and caveats: Blood was the sole source, and tissue repertoires probably differ.

Per the authors' pipeline: Owing to the provision of junction-only sequences devoid of quality scores by immunoSEQ, filtering differed. Profiling relied on immunoSEQ multiplex PCR, and the TCRdb table lists in-frame clones only, not all of them. Clonal size and the V and J genes are those of that table, whereas D and trimming came from the DNA. The table has about 1 million clones, 70% to 80% seen once. Trimming shortened V by 3 bases and J by 2 bases, and 16 bases separated the two germline ends. The CDR3 contains 16 residues. The V gene's germline CDR1 is LNHDA and CDR2 SQIVND (reference sequence).

The sample taken for sequencing was memory CD4+ T cells from PBMCs. Sample subset: CD45RA-negative fraction. This chain links TRBV19 with TRBJ1-2, with D unresolved. This sequence originates from a man aged 18-30 years in good health. Some clones in this sample may be carry-over from other donors' samples. In DNA form, the CDR3 reads TGTGCCAGTAGTATTACCAGTCGCTCCCCAAACTATGGCTACACCTTC. Protein product: CASSITSRSPNYGYTF.